Listed here are 16 T cell receptor beta chains from one sample, sequenced in a study of cytomegalovirus exposure and HLA in healthy donors. Produced via immunoSEQ multiplex PCR; TCRdb's table is partial and in-frame only. The table lists tens of thousands of clones, 95% to 97% of them singletons, with over 1.5% in the top ten. Input material: PBMCs. The receptor source for this set is a young man in good health and CMV-seropositive.

This rearrangement joins TRBV6-5 to TRBJ2-7, with D possibly being TRBD2 (6 bases). CDR3 size: 14 residues. V lost 1 base and J 2 bases, leaving 9 bases between the germline ends. The germline CDR1 and CDR2 sequences are MNHEY and SVGAGI. The CDR3 DNA follows: TGTGCCAGCAGTTACTACGGGAGCCCCTACGAGCAGTACTTC. Translation gives CASSYYGSPYEQYF.

The chain uses TRBV11-2 and TRBJ1-2; TRBD1 matches at 9 bases. The V gene's germline CDR1 is SGHAT and CDR2 FQNNGV. Trimming removed 3 bases from V and 8 bases from J; junction bases left unmatched: 7. The CDR3 sequence is 14 residues long. CDR3 bases: TGTGCCAGCAGCTTCTTGGGACAGGGAAGCGGCTACACCTTC. This translates into CASSFLGQGSGYTF.

The chain employs TRBV11-1 and TRBJ2-3; 8 nucleotides line up with TRBD2. CDR3 length: 16 residues. Germline CDR1 reads SGHAT; CDR2 reads FQDESV (reference sequence). V was clipped by 4 bases and J by 0 bases; unmatched bases: 6. The CDR3 coding sequence is TGTGCCAGCAGCTCACATAGCGGGGCTAGCACAGATACGCAGTATTTT. Protein sequence: CASSSHSGASTDTQYF.

This chain connects TRBV5-1 to TRBJ1-5, with TRBD1 identical over 7 bases. There are 14 residues in the CDR3. Germline CDR1 reads SGHRS; CDR2 reads YFSETQ. V shed 4 bases and J 9 bases; nucleotides not matched to a gene: 10. The DNA for the CDR3 is TGCGCCAGCAGCCCACAGGGGAATCAAGGGCCCCAGCATTTT. Its protein product is CASSPQGNQGPQHF.

The CDR3 coding sequence is TGTGCCAGCAGCTCCCTTTACCAGGGGCCCTACGAGCAGTACTTC. Translation: CASSSLYQGPYEQYF. V usage is TRBV5-4 and J usage is TRBJ2-7; the D gene is possibly TRBD1 (6 bases). V gave up 3 bases and J gave up 2 bases, with 15 bases separating them. CDR1 is SGHNT, CDR2 YYREEE, per germline (reference sequence). This CDR3 spans 15 amino acids.

V is TRBV6-5 and J is TRBJ2-7; D may be TRBD2 (6 bases). The V end was cut by 4 bases, the J end by 7 bases, with 17 bases between. Germline V lookup: CDR1 MNHEY, CDR2 SVGAGI. There are 14 residues in the CDR3. The DNA for the CDR3 is TGTGCCAGCAGTTCCGGACCCACTGGGGGGGAGCAGTACTTC. Its protein product is CASSSGPTGGEQYF.

This chain joins TRBV4-2 and TRBJ1-2; D gene uncertain. CDR3 size: 15 residues. Germline CDR1 is LGHNA and CDR2 is YNFKEQ. V was shortened by 1 base and J by 5 bases, with 14 bases between the two germline ends. This CDR3 is CASSQGWHSPYGYTF. The CDR3 nucleotides read TGTGCCAGCAGCCAAGGATGGCACAGCCCTTATGGCTACACCTTC.

J is TRBJ2-1 and V is TRBV7-2; 9 bases are shared with TRBD2. Germline CDR1 is SGHTA and CDR2 is FQGNSA. Trimming removed 0 bases from V and 3 bases from J; junction bases left unmatched: 3. This CDR3 has 16 amino acids. Written as DNA, the CDR3 is TGTGCCAGCAGCTTAGCTCTAGCGGGAATCTACAATGAGCAGTTCTTC. Encoded protein: CASSLALAGIYNEQFF.

V is TRBV7-2 and J is TRBJ2-7, with 8 bases aligning to TRBD2. This CDR3 spans 13 amino acids. Germline V gives CDR1 SGHTA, CDR2 FQGNSA. J was trimmed by 9 bases and V by 1 base; bases with no gene match: 5. The CDR3 region has the DNA TGTGCCAGCAGCTTAGGGGACGGGAGGGCGCAGTACTTC. Encoded protein: CASSLGDGRAQYF.

The J gene is TRBJ2-7, the V gene TRBV9; unclear D gene. CDR3 length equals 14 residues. Looked up from germline, CDR1 is SGDLS and CDR2 is YYNGEE. Trimming left V 1 base short and J 3 bases short, with 11 bases between. CDR3 sequence reads: CASSVTSENYEQYF. In DNA, the CDR3 is TGTGCCAGCAGCGTAACCAGCGAGAACTACGAGCAGTACTTC.

V and J are TRBV10-1 and TRBJ2-1, with 7 bases aligning to TRBD1. The CDR3 runs to 13 residues. Looked up from germline, CDR1 is WNHNN and CDR2 is SYGVQD (reference sequence). The trim removed 10 bases at V and 7 bases at J, leaving 10 bases unmatched. The CDR3 region is CATVDRVRNEQFF. The CDR3 bases are TGCGCCACCGTTGACAGGGTCAGGAATGAGCAGTTCTTC.

The chain recombines TRBV7-2 with TRBJ1-2, with 9 bases identical to TRBD1. The V segment lost 5 bases and the J segment 7 bases; nucleotides outside the gene matches: 11. Germline values: CDR1 SGHTA, CDR2 FQGNSA. This CDR3 is built from 15 residues. The CDR3 reads CASSIQTGGEGGYTF. The CDR3 nucleotides read TGTGCCAGCAGCATCCAGACAGGGGGGGAAGGTGGCTACACCTTC. The variable domain in full, with the rest retrieved from reference TRBV7-2 and TRBJ1-2, is GAGVSQSPSNKVTEKGKDVELRCDPISGHTALYWYRQSLGQGLEFLIYFQGNSAPDKSGLPSDRFSAERTGGSVSTLTIQRTQQEDSAVYLCASSIQTGGEGGYTFGSGTRLTVV.

The chain has TRBV5-6 and TRBJ2-2; TRBD2 matches 13 bases. Trimming cost V 4 bases and J 5 bases; bases outside gene matches: 11. Germline V lookup: CDR1 SGHDT, CDR2 YYEEEE. This CDR3 contains 18 residues. CDR3 residues: CASSPLGLAGKYTGELFF. The DNA of the CDR3 is TGTGCCAGCAGCCCCCTGGGACTAGCGGGAAAGTATACCGGGGAGCTGTTTTTT.

The J gene is TRBJ1-1, the V gene TRBV29-1, with 9 positions matching TRBD1. Germline assignment: CDR1 SQVTM and CDR2 ANQGSEA. There are 13 residues in the CDR3. With 7 bases clipped from V and 4 bases from J, the junction kept 7 bases outside the gene matches. This chain's CDR3 is CSAGQGLGTEAFF. The CDR3 region has the DNA TGCAGCGCCGGACAGGGGTTGGGCACTGAAGCTTTCTTT.

The rearrangement uses TRBV27 and TRBJ1-1; D perhaps matches TRBD1 (6 bases). This CDR3 comprises 15 residues. Germline V CDR1 and CDR2: MNHEY, SMNVEV (reference sequence). V was shortened by 8 bases and J by 4 bases, with 20 bases between the two germline ends. The CDR3 region is CASGRPFVGGTEAFF. Here the CDR3 DNA reads TGTGCCAGCGGAAGACCATTTGTAGGGGGCACTGAAGCTTTCTTT.

This chain uses TRBV2 with TRBJ1-4; 8 bases line up with TRBD1. CDR3 length: 14 residues. V shed 2 bases and J 5 bases; nucleotides not matched to a gene: 1. Germline values: CDR1 SNHLY, CDR2 FYNNEI. Here the CDR3 DNA reads TGTGCCAGCAGTGAACAGGGGGCGAATGAAAAACTGTTTTTT. Protein: CASSEQGANEKLFF.